The 11 T cell receptor beta chains in this list originate from one sample, sequenced in a study of Ad26.COV2.S vaccination and SARS-CoV-2 variants. Treatment in this sample: roughly 19 received Ad26.COV2.S at low or high dose, single or two shots; 5 received placebo; per-sample allocation not given. Sampling was performed 63 days after the first vaccine or placebo injection. Sequencing was performed with immunoSEQ multiplex PCR; in TCRdb, only in-frame clones are kept and a portion is missing. This sample yields about 680,000 clones, of which roughly 90% are seen a single time; roughly 1.5% belongs to the top ten. Sequenced here: peripheral blood, sampled in a trial of Ad26.COV2.S vaccine versus placebo. These receptors came from a person between 18 and 65 years old who received the Ad26.COV2.S COVID-19 vaccine or a placebo.

This sequence joins TRBV2 and TRBJ2-5; 7 nucleotides align to TRBD2. CDR3 length: 15 amino acids. V lost 2 bases to trimming and J lost 4 bases; unmatched junction nucleotides: 7. CDR1 is SNHLY and CDR2 is FYNNEI in the germline V gene. The CDR3 nucleotides read TGTGCCAGCAGTGAAAGGGAGGGGTTCGCAGAGACCCAGTACTTC. Its translation: CASSEREGFAETQYF.

The chain uses TRBV27 and TRBJ2-3; D is unclear. The germline V gene encodes CDR1 MNHEY and CDR2 SMNVEV (reference sequence). The germline V and J ends were trimmed by 5 bases and 0 bases, with 3 bases remaining between them. This CDR3 has 12 residues. The CDR3 sequence: CASSHSTDTQYF. In DNA, the CDR3 is TGTGCCAGCAGTCACAGCACAGATACGCAGTATTTT.

V and J are TRBV3-1 (or the pseudogene TRBV3-2) and TRBJ2-5, with 10 bases lining up with TRBD2. Germline CDR1 reads LGHDT; CDR2 reads YNNKEL (reference sequence). The CDR3 loop spans 16 amino acids. J gave up 4 bases and V 0 bases, and 5 bases lay outside the gene matches. The chain's CDR3 is CASSQEQRGGLETQYF. Here the CDR3 DNA reads TGTGCCAGCAGCCAAGAACAGCGGGGGGGCCTAGAGACCCAGTACTTC.

V gene TRBV12-3 or TRBV12-4 combines with J gene TRBJ1-4; no clear D gene. This CDR3 is built from 12 residues. V lost 3 bases, J lost 4 bases, and 3 bases lay in between. In DNA form, the CDR3 reads TGTGCCAGCAGTTTGGTTAATGAAAAACTGTTTTTT. This sequence encodes CASSLVNEKLFF.

The rearrangement uses TRBV10-3 and TRBJ1-2; possibly TRBD1 for D (5 bases). Trimming cost V 2 bases and J 4 bases, with 8 bases left between them. Germline assignment: CDR1 ENHRY and CDR2 SYGVKD. The length of the CDR3 is 13 residues. CDR3 in DNA: TGTGCCATCAGTGAGGGGGGGTCCTATGGCTACACCTTC. As protein: CAISEGGSYGYTF.

This clone has just a few counts. The rearrangement uses TRBV3-1 (or the pseudogene TRBV3-2) and TRBJ1-2; D might be TRBD1 (6 bases). CDR3 length: 15 amino acids. The V gene's germline CDR1 is LGHDT and CDR2 YNNKEL (reference sequence). The V end was cut by 3 bases, the J end by 4 bases, with 15 bases between. The CDR3 DNA follows: TGTGCCAGCAGCCAGCGGGGGGCCTCGGCCTATGGCTACACCTTC. Translated, it gives CASSQRGASAYGYTF.

This clone was observed a few times. This sequence joins TRBV3-1 (or the pseudogene TRBV3-2) and TRBJ2-2; 11 bases are a match to TRBD1. CDR1 and CDR2 from the germline V gene are LGHDT and YNNKEL (reference sequence). The V segment lost 4 bases and the J segment 7 bases; nucleotides outside the gene matches: 8. The CDR3 extends over 16 amino acids. The chain's CDR3 is CASSPSRTGGNGELFF. The CDR3 DNA reads as TGTGCCAGCAGCCCATCTAGGACAGGGGGCAACGGGGAGCTGTTTTTT.

V usage is TRBV12-3 or TRBV12-4 and J usage is TRBJ1-5; 8 nucleotides align to TRBD1. J gave up 5 bases and V 7 bases, and 4 bases lay outside the gene matches. This CDR3 is 13 amino acids long. The CDR3 is CASTLTGDQPQHF. CDR3 nucleotide sequence: TGTGCCAGCACCCTGACAGGGGATCAGCCCCAGCATTTT.

The gene calls are TRBV27 and TRBJ1-5, with 10 positions matching TRBD1. Germline CDR1 and CDR2: MNHEY and SMNVEV (reference sequence). This CDR3 is built from 13 residues. V gave up 6 bases and J gave up 7 bases; unmatched junction bases: 3. The CDR3 sequence is CASRGQGRQPQHF. Written as DNA, the CDR3 is TGTGCCAGCAGGGGACAGGGGAGACAGCCCCAGCATTTT.

The rearrangement joins TRBV7-9 to TRBJ2-7; D unresolved. Germline CDR1 reads SEHNR; CDR2 reads FQNEAQ (reference sequence). The CDR3 has 14 residues. The ends were cut back, 5 bases at V and 0 bases at J, with 11 bases in the middle. The CDR3 loop is CASSLGRSSYEQYF. The CDR3 bases are TGTGCCAGCAGCCTGGGCCGGAGCTCCTACGAGCAGTACTTC.

The rearrangement links TRBV6-4 to TRBJ2-1; no clear D. The CDR3 length is 12 residues. Germline-derived CDR1 and CDR2 are MRHNA and SNTAGT. Deletions cut 0 bases from V and 8 bases from J, with 5 bases between. CDR3 amino acids: CASSDSGYEQFF. In nucleotides, the CDR3 is TGTGCCAGCAGTGACTCAGGGTATGAGCAGTTCTTC.